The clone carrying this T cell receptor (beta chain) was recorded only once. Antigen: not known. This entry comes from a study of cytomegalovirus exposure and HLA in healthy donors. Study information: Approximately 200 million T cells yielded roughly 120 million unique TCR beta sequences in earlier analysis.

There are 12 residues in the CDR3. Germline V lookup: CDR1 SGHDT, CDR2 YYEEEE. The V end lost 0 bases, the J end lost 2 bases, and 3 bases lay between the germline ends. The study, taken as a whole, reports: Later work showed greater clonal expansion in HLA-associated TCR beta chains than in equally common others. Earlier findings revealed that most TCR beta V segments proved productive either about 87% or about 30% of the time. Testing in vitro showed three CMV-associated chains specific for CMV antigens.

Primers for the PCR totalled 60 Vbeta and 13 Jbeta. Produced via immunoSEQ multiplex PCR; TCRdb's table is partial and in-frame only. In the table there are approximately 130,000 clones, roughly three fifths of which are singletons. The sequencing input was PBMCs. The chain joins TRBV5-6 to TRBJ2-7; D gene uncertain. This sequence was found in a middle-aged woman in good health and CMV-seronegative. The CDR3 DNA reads TGTGCCAGCAGCTTGGACACCTACGAGCAGTACTTC. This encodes CASSLDTYEQYF.